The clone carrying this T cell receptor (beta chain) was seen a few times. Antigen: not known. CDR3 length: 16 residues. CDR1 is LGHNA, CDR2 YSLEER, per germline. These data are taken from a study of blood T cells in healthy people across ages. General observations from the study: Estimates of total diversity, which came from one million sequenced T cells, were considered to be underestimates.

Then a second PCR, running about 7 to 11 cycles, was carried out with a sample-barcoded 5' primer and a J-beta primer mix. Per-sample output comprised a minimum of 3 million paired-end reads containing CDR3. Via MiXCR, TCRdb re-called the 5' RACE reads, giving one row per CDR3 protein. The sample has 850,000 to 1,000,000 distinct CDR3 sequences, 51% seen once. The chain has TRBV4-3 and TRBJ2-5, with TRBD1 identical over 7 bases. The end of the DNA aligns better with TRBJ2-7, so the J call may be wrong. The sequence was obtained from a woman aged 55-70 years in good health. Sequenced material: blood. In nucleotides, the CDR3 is TGCGCCAGCAGCCACGCTGAAACAGGGGTTTGGGACGAGCAGTACTTC. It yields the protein CASSHAETGVWDEQYF.